The sequence of this T cell receptor (beta chain) was determined in a study of PD-L1 blockade in urothelial cancer. Germline CDR1 reads ENHRY; CDR2 reads SYGVKD. After removal of 7 bases from V and 4 bases from J, the junction contained 6 bases not matched to a gene. This CDR3 is built from 14 residues. Time point defined: peripheral blood 6 weeks after treatment start. Method: immunoSEQ multiplex PCR; TCRdb's copy keeps in-frame clones and lacks some. The sample includes 20,000 to 25,000 clones, around nine tenths of them seen just once. The genes are TRBV10-3 and TRBJ2-3; 9 bases agree with TRBD1. The sequencing used PBMCs, collected around atezolizumab (anti-PD-L1) treatment. This sequence was found in a woman in her sixties or seventies with urothelial cancer. The DNA of the CDR3 is TGTGCCATCAAGGGACAGGGAGGACCAGATACGCAGTATTTT. It specifies CAIKGQGGPDTQYF.